The rows below give T cell receptor beta chains drawn from one sample of a study of regulatory T cells in long-lasting Graves disease. Using its own MiXCR run on the multiplex PCR reads, TCRdb lists one record per CDR3 protein. Among some 350,000 distinct CDR3 sequences listed, around 15% were seen once. These data also featured in a second study, about T cells in Graves' hyperthyroidism and ophthalmopathy.

The sample consisted of peripheral blood mononuclear cells (PBMCs), taken at new diagnosis, from a patient treated with antithyroid drugs. These receptors all come from a young woman with Graves disease. Each CDR3 is given with its conserved first and last residue. D genes are given only for firm matches. The size entry is marked missing in some rows and otherwise reads once, few, many or a size class.

v_call	d_call	j_call	cdr3_length	clone_size	cdr3_aa	cdr3_nt
TRBV4-1	NA	TRBJ2-5	14	few	CASSHDRRQETQYF	TGCGCCAGCAGCCATGACAGGAGACAAGAGACCCAGTACTTC
TRBV28	TRBD2	TRBJ2-3	17	NA	CASSLPGTSGRVHTQYF	TGTGCCAGCAGCCTACCTGGGACTAGCGGGAGGGTCCATACGCAGTATTTT
TRBV9	NA	TRBJ2-7	13	many	CASSVGSPGEQYF	TGTGCCAGCAGCGTAGGATCCCCGGGCGAGCAGTACTTC
TRBV25-1	NA	TRBJ1-4	14	few	CASSPRGTAEKLFF	TGTGCCAGCAGTCCGCGAGGGACCGCGGAAAAACTGTTTTTT
TRBV27	TRBD1	TRBJ1-1	14	NA	CASMMTGGATEAFF	TGTGCCAGCATGATGACAGGGGGCGCGACTGAAGCTTTCTTT
TRBV7-8	TRBD2	TRBJ2-7	14	many	CASSQREGIYEQYF	TGTGCCAGCAGCCAGCGGGAGGGAATTTACGAGCAGTACTTC
TRBV2	TRBD1	TRBJ1-2	13	many	CAGSPGQGYGYTF	TGTGCCGGAAGCCCTGGACAGGGCTATGGCTACACCTTC
TRBV5-6	NA	TRBJ2-4	14	many	CASSLPGPQNIQYF	TGTGCCAGCAGCCTGCCGGGACCACAAAACATTCAGTACTTC
TRBV30	TRBD2	TRBJ2-1	14	NA	CAWSAGTSGSSSFF	TGTGCCTGGAGTGCCGGGACTAGCGGGAGTAGCTCTTTCTTC
TRBV20-1	NA	TRBJ1-6	13	NA	CSARGGVNSPLHF	TGCAGTGCCCGAGGGGGGGTCAATTCACCCCTCCACTTT
TRBV20-1	NA	TRBJ1-1	13	many	CSASGGSNTEAFF	TGCAGTGCTAGTGGCGGGTCGAACACTGAAGCTTTCTTT
TRBV2	TRBD1	TRBJ2-2	15	many	CASSQPGQGAWELFF	TGTGCCAGCAGCCAGCCGGGACAGGGGGCCTGGGAGCTGTTTTTT
TRBV5-6	NA	TRBJ2-6	19	many	CASSTRQGGALLGANVLTF	TGTGCCAGCAGCACCCGACAGGGCGGGGCTTTACTTGGGGCCAACGTCCTGACTTTC
TRBV7-9	TRBD2	TRBJ2-1	16	NA	CASSPLWTSGYNEQFF	TGTGCCAGCAGCCCTCTTTGGACTAGCGGTTACAATGAGCAGTTCTTC
TRBV18	NA	TRBJ2-5	12	many	CASSPSQETQYF	TGTGCCAGCTCGCCATCCCAAGAGACCCAGTACTTC
TRBV5-1	TRBD1	TRBJ1-2	13	many	CASSHTGESGYTF	TGCGCCAGCAGCCACACAGGGGAGAGCGGCTACACCTTC
TRBV5-5	NA	TRBJ2-6	15	NA	CASSLVPSGANVLTF	TGTGCCAGCAGCTTGGTTCCCTCTGGGGCCAACGTCCTGACTTTC
TRBV5-1	NA	TRBJ2-1	16	NA	CASAISWGKEGNEQFF	TGCGCCAGCGCCATTAGTTGGGGAAAAGAGGGCAATGAGCAGTTCTTC
TRBV19	NA	TRBJ2-4	15	NA	CASSIGFLAKNIQYF	TGTGCCAGTAGTATAGGGTTTTTAGCCAAAAACATTCAGTACTTC
TRBV28	NA	TRBJ2-2	13	many	CASSLLGPGELFF	TGTGCCAGCAGTTTATTGGGGCCCGGGGAGCTGTTTTTT
TRBV5-6	TRBD2	TRBJ2-4	14	NA	CASSLSSGGNIQYF	TGTGCCAGCAGCTTGTCTAGCGGGGGGAACATTCAGTACTTC
TRBV30	NA	TRBJ1-1	13	many	CAWGPRRGTEAFF	TGTGCCTGGGGGCCCCGGAGGGGAACTGAAGCTTTCTTT
TRBV6-1	NA	TRBJ1-5	15	many	CASVSERRRNQPQHF	TGTGCCAGCGTTAGTGAACGGCGCCGCAATCAGCCCCAGCATTTT
TRBV24-1	TRBD2	TRBJ2-7	16	many	CATSDPTSSGKYEQYF	TGTGCCACCAGTGATCCCACGTCTAGCGGGAAGTACGAGCAGTACTTC
TRBV29-1	TRBD2	TRBJ2-1	12	few	CSVASGYNEQFF	TGCAGCGTCGCTAGCGGTTACAATGAGCAGTTCTTC
TRBV7-2	NA	TRBJ2-5	16	many	CASSPWTVFGQETQYF	TGTGCCAGCAGCCCCTGGACCGTATTTGGCCAAGAGACCCAGTACTTC
TRBV5-1	NA	TRBJ1-1	13	many	CASSLVADREAFF	TGCGCCAGCAGCTTGGTGGCAGACAGGGAAGCTTTCTTT
TRBV28	TRBD1	TRBJ1-1	15	many	CASSDPGGINTEAFF	TGTGCCAGCAGCGATCCAGGGGGCATTAACACTGAAGCTTTCTTT
TRBV25-1	NA	TRBJ2-7	12	NA	CASSEGNYEQYF	TGTGCCAGCAGTGAAGGGAACTACGAGCAGTACTTC
TRBV27	TRBD1	TRBJ2-3	15	few	CASGRTGGLTDSQYF	TGTGCCAGCGGAAGGACAGGGGGGCTGACAGATTCGCAGTATTTT
TRBV28	NA	TRBJ2-2	14	many	CASSLRGPTGELFF	TGTGCCAGCAGTTTACGAGGTCCCACCGGGGAGCTGTTTTTT
TRBV9	TRBD1	TRBJ2-7	15	few	CASSVADGQVYEQYF	TGTGCCAGCAGCGTAGCCGACGGACAGGTCTACGAGCAGTACTTC
TRBV3-1	TRBD1	TRBJ1-2	16	NA	CASSLSPGQVGYGYTF	TGTGCCAGCAGCCTATCGCCGGGACAGGTGGGGTATGGCTACACCTTC
TRBV6-1	TRBD1	TRBJ2-7	14	many	CASSTGTGWYEQYF	TGTGCCAGCAGTACGGGGACAGGGTGGTACGAGCAGTACTTC
TRBV12-3/TRBV12-4	TRBD2	TRBJ2-3	14	NA	CASSFELADYTQYF	TGTGCCAGCAGTTTCGAGCTAGCGGACTATACGCAGTATTTT
TRBV3-1	TRBD1	TRBJ2-5	16	few	CASSPLGQGIWETQYF	TGTGCCAGCAGCCCACTGGGACAGGGTATTTGGGAGACCCAGTACTTC
TRBV6-2/TRBV6-3	TRBD1	TRBJ2-1	15	many	CASSYSGTDPGEQFF	TGTGCCAGCAGTTACTCCGGGACAGACCCTGGTGAGCAGTTCTTC
TRBV7-9	NA	TRBJ1-4	14	NA	CASSLVGAGEKLFF	TGTGCCAGCAGCTTAGTGGGGGCTGGTGAAAAACTGTTTTTT
TRBV2	NA	TRBJ1-5	14	many	CASKAGDVSQPQHF	TGTGCCAGCAAGGCAGGGGATGTTTCGCAGCCCCAGCATTTT
TRBV27	NA	TRBJ2-5	13	few	CASTHYGQETQYF	TGTGCCAGCACACATTACGGGCAAGAGACCCAGTACTTC
TRBV12-3/TRBV12-4	TRBD2	TRBJ2-7	13	many	CASSWGGAYEQYF	TGTGCCAGCAGTTGGGGGGGGGCCTACGAGCAGTACTTC
TRBV28	TRBD1	TRBJ1-2	15	NA	CASTPPGTGVFGYTF	TGTGCCAGCACCCCCCCCGGGACAGGGGTATTTGGCTACACCTTC
TRBV10-3	NA	TRBJ2-2	13	few	CATGTPDTGELFF	TGTGCCACCGGGACTCCGGACACCGGGGAGCTGTTTTTT
TRBV7-9	TRBD1	TRBJ1-5	14	many	CASSQGGRNQPQHF	TGTGCCAGCAGCCAGGGGGGGCGAAATCAGCCCCAGCATTTT
TRBV6-1	NA	TRBJ1-5	15	many	CASSDLGQGNQPQHF	TGTGCCAGCAGTGACCTGGGGCAGGGCAATCAGCCCCAGCATTTT
TRBV6-4	NA	TRBJ2-3	16	many	CASSEGGGTPSDTQYF	TGTGCCAGCAGTGAGGGAGGCGGAACCCCCAGCGATACGCAGTATTTT
TRBV20-1	TRBD1	TRBJ2-1	17	many	CSARASGRGQVYNEQFF	TGCAGTGCTAGAGCCTCCGGTAGGGGACAGGTCTACAATGAGCAGTTCTTC
TRBV20-1	NA	TRBJ2-5	12	many	CSATAHRQTQYF	TGCAGTGCTACGGCCCACCGGCAGACCCAGTACTTC
TRBV19	NA	TRBJ1-1	14	NA	CASSMYLRDTEAFF	TGTGCCAGTAGTATGTACCTACGAGACACTGAAGCTTTCTTT
TRBV7-2	TRBD1	TRBJ2-7	13	many	CASSFDRGDEQYF	TGTGCCAGCAGCTTTGACAGGGGGGACGAGCAGTACTTC
TRBV7-2	NA	TRBJ2-1	16	many	CASRMSIGGAYNEQFF	TGTGCCAGCAGGATGTCTATTGGTGGGGCCTACAATGAGCAGTTCTTC
TRBV10-3	NA	TRBJ1-1	12	NA	CAISTANFEAFF	TGTGCCATCAGTACAGCTAACTTTGAAGCTTTCTTT